The 11 T cell receptor beta chains presented below share a single source sample, sequenced in a study of blood T cell repertoires in COVID-19. The table came from immunoSEQ multiplex PCR; TCRdb's copy has only in-frame clones and leaves some out. Of some 220,000 clones in the sample, 80% to 90% were seen once. The source material was peripheral blood. These TCRs come from a man aged 45-65 years with acute or convalescent COVID-19.

J is TRBJ2-7 and V is TRBV27; 9 bases agree with TRBD1. Per germline, CDR1 MNHEY and CDR2 SMNVEV (reference sequence). With V trimmed by 6 bases and J by 0 bases, 0 bases remained unmatched. The CDR3 runs 13 residues. The CDR3 protein is CASRGQGSYEQYF. The CDR3 bases are TGTGCCAGCAGGGGACAGGGCTCCTACGAGCAGTACTTC.

The J gene is TRBJ1-5, the V gene TRBV12-3 or TRBV12-4; 7 positions agree with TRBD1. V was clipped by 10 bases and J by 3 bases; unmatched bases: 3. The CDR3 runs 12 residues. As DNA, the CDR3 is TGTGCCACCGGGACAGCCAATCAGCCCCAGCATTTT. The encoded protein is CATGTANQPQHF.

The CDR3, as DNA: TGTGCCAGCAGCCTAACTTACAGGGGGACTGGAAACACCATATATTTT. Protein sequence: CASSLTYRGTGNTIYF. The V and J genes are TRBV3-1 (or the pseudogene TRBV3-2) and TRBJ1-3; the match to TRBD1 covers 8 bases. Germline loops: CDR1 LGHDT, CDR2 YNNKEL (reference sequence). This CDR3 region has 16 residues. Trimming cost V 4 bases and J 2 bases; bases outside gene matches: 7.

J is TRBJ2-7 and V is TRBV6-1, with 8 positions matching TRBD1. CDR1 is MNHNS, CDR2 SASEGT, per germline. CDR3 length equals 16 residues. The ends lost 4 bases at V and 0 bases at J; junction bases unmatched: 8. As DNA, the CDR3 is TGTGCCAGCAGTGCCACGGGACAGGACGACTCCTACGAGCAGTACTTC. Protein sequence: CASSATGQDDSYEQYF.

V is TRBV11-3 and J is TRBJ2-7; D is ambiguous. This CDR3 region has 14 residues. Trimming took 5 bases from V and 0 from J, leaving 11 bases between them. Germline V gene sequence: CDR1 SGHNT, CDR2 YENEEA. Here the CDR3 reads CASSLTRSSYEQYF. CDR3 bases: TGTGCCAGCAGCCTTACGAGGAGCTCCTACGAGCAGTACTTC.

The chain uses TRBV7-9 and TRBJ2-1; a possible D gene is TRBD2 (5 bases). The CDR3 is 12 amino acids. Trimming removed 0 bases from V and 10 bases from J, with 7 bases in between. CDR1 is SEHNR, CDR2 FQNEAQ, per germline (reference sequence). CDR3 DNA sequence: TGTGCCAGCAGCTTAGCGGAGCGGGAGCAGTTCTTC. It specifies CASSLAEREQFF.

The chain joins TRBV14 to TRBJ2-1; D is ambiguous. The germline V gene encodes CDR1 SGHDN and CDR2 FVKESK. This CDR3 is 15 amino acids long. V was cut by 0 bases and J by 4 bases, with 10 bases left in between. CDR3 in DNA: TGTGCCAGCAGCCAAGAGCCAGCGCGGTACAATGAGCAGTTCTTC. It yields the protein CASSQEPARYNEQFF. Complete variable domain (other parts from reference TRBV14 and TRBJ2-1): EAGVTQFPSHSVIEKGQTVTLRCDPISGHDNLYWYRRVMGKEIKFLLHFVKESKQDESGMPNNRFLAERTGGTYSTLKVQPAELEDSGVYFCASSQEPARYNEQFFGPGTRLTVL.

The V and J genes are TRBV5-8 and TRBJ2-7; TRBD2 matches 7 bases. Trimming at V came to 3 bases and at J to 5 bases, leaving 11 bases not matched to a gene. Germline V gene sequence: CDR1 SGHTS, CDR2 YDEGEE. The CDR3 is made up of 15 amino acids. This CDR3 is CASSWGGVGGDEQYF. The DNA for the CDR3 is TGTGCCAGCAGCTGGGGGGGAGTGGGCGGCGACGAGCAGTACTTC. Filled out from reference TRBV5-8 and TRBJ2-7, the complete variable domain reads EAGVTQSPTHLIKTRGQQATLRCSPISGHTSVYWYQQALGLGLQFLLWYDEGEERNRGNFPPRFSGRQFPNYSSELNVNALELEDSALYLCASSWGGVGGDEQYFGPGTRLTVT.

In this sample, this clone turned up once. The gene calls are TRBV24-1 and TRBJ2-5, with TRBD1 identical over 9 bases. CDR3 size: 15 residues. CDR1 KGHDR and CDR2 SFDVKD come from the germline V gene. Trimming cost V 10 bases and J 5 bases; bases outside gene matches: 13. CDR3 in DNA: TGTGCCACAGCTTCTGGACAGGGGAGTTTGGAGACCCAGTACTTC. Translating it yields CATASGQGSLETQYF.

The rearrangement joins TRBV4-2 to TRBJ2-2; 8 nucleotides line up with TRBD1. Germline CDR1 LGHNA, CDR2 YNFKEQ. The CDR3 length is 15 residues. Trimming removed 4 bases from V and 5 bases from J; junction bases left unmatched: 6. The CDR3 spells CASSPGQAKTGELFF. In nucleotides, the CDR3 is TGTGCCAGCAGCCCGGGACAGGCAAAAACCGGGGAGCTGTTTTTT.

This chain links TRBV7-9 with TRBJ1-1, with 7 bases fitting TRBD1. Per the germline V gene, CDR1 is SEHNR and CDR2 is FQNEAQ (reference sequence). The V and J ends lost 6 bases and 0 bases, in that order; junction bases with no gene match: 13. CDR3 length: 17 amino acids. The CDR3 here is CASSSGKATGLNTEAFF. The CDR3 coding sequence is TGTGCCAGCAGTTCCGGGAAGGCGACAGGGTTGAACACTGAAGCTTTCTTT.